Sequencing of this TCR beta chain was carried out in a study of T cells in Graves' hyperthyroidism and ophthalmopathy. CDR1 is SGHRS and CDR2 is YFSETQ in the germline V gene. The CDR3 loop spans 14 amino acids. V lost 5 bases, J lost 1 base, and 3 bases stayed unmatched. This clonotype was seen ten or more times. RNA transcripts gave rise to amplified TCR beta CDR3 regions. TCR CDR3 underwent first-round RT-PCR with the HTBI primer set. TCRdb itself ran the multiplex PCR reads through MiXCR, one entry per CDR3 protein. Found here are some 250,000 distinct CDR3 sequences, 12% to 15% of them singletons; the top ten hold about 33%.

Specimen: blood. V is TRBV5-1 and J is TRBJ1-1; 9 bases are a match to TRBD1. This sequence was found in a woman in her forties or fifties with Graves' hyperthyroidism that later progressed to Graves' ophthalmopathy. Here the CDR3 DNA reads TGCGCCAGCAGACGGGGACAGGGGAACACTGAAGCTTTCTTT. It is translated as CASRRGQGNTEAFF.